This entry describes one T cell receptor beta chain. The antigen is unknown. The data were taken from a study of T cells in Graves' hyperthyroidism and ophthalmopathy. Findings and limits, study-wide: Most thyroid clonotypes that were expanded above 0.001 also turned up in blood.

An absence of ophthalmopathy progression within 18 months meant stable Graves' hyperthyroidism. In making diagnoses, clinical symptoms, serum thyroxine and TRAb, thyroid ultrasound and orbital computed tomography were all used. PBMCs were obtained from about 9.9 ml fresh peripheral blood. It was RNA transcripts that yielded the amplified TCR beta CDR3 regions. In the first-round RT-PCR of the TCR CDR3, the HTBI primer set was used. TCRdb reanalysed the multiplex PCR reads using MiXCR and keeps one entry per CDR3 protein. The sample carries approximately 710,000 distinct CDR3 sequences, 17% recorded once. The germline V gene encodes CDR1 MNHNS and CDR2 SASEGT. V lost 6 bases and J lost 5; bases outside the gene matches: 10. The CDR3 has 14 residues.

Specimen: blood. This receptor was identified in a man between 50 and 59 years old with Graves' hyperthyroidism. This chain uses TRBV6-1 with TRBJ2-7, with TRBD1 matching over 7 bases. CDR3 nucleotides: TGTGCCAGCAGCATATGGACAGGTAACGACGAGCAGTACTTC. Translating gives CASSIWTGNDEQYF.